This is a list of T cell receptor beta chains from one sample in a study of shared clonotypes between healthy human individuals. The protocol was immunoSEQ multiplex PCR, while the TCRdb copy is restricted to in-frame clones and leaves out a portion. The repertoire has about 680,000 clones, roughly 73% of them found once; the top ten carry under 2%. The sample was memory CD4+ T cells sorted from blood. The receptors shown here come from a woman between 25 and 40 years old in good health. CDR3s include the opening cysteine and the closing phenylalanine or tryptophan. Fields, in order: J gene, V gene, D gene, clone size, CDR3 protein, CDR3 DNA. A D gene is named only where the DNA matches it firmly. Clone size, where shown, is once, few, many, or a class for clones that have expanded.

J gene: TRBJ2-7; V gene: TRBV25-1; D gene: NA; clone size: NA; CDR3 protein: CASSEKDFASYEQYF; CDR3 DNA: TGTGCCAGCAGTGAAAAGGACTTCGCCTCCTACGAGCAGTACTTC
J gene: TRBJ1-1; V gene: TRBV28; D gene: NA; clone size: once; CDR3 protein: CASSLIHPLNSNTEAFF; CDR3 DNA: TGTGCCAGCAGTTTAATTCACCCTCTGAACTCGAACACTGAAGCTTTCTTT
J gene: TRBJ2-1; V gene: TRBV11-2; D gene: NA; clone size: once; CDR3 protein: CASSFYRVHEQFF; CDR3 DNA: TGTGCCAGCAGCTTTTACCGGGTCCATGAGCAGTTCTTC
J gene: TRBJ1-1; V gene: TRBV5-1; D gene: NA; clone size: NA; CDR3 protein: CASSLVSSNTEAFF; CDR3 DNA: TGCGCCAGCAGCTTGGTGAGCTCGAACACTGAAGCTTTCTTT
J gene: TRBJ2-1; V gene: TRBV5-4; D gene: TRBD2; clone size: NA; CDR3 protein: CASSGSGLVRYNEQFF; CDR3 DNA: TGTGCCAGCAGCGGATCGGGACTAGTAAGGTACAATGAGCAGTTCTTC
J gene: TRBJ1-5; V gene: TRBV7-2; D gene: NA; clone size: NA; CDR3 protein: CASSLLGQNQPQHF; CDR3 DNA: TGTGCCAGCAGCCTATTGGGACAAAATCAGCCCCAGCATTTT
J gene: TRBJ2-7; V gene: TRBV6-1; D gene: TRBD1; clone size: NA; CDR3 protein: CASRSGQGSSYEQYF; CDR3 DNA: TGTGCCAGCCGAAGCGGACAGGGCAGCTCCTACGAGCAGTACTTC
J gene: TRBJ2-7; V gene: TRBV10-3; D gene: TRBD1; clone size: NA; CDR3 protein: CAIKGTGGYYDEQYF; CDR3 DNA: TGTGCCATCAAAGGGACAGGGGGCTACTACGACGAGCAGTACTTC
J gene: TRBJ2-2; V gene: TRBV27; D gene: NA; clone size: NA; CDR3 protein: CASSLSSTNTGELFF; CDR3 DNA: TGTGCCAGCAGTTTAAGCAGTACGAACACCGGGGAGCTGTTTTTT
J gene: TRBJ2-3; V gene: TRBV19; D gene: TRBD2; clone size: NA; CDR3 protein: CASRGGGPRTDTQYF; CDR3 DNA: TGTGCCAGTAGGGGGGGAGGGCCTCGGACAGATACGCAGTATTTT
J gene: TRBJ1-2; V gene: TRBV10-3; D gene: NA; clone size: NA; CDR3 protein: CAISGRTDDYGYTF; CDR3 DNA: TGTGCCATCAGTGGACGGACGGACGACTATGGCTACACCTTC
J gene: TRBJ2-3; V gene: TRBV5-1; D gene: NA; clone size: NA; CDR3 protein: CASGGQGIMDTQYF; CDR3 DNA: TGCGCCAGCGGGGGACAAGGGATTATGGATACGCAGTATTTT
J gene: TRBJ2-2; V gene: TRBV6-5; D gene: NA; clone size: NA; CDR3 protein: CATQGTVNTGELFF; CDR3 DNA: TGTGCCACCCAGGGGACGGTAAACACCGGGGAGCTGTTTTTT
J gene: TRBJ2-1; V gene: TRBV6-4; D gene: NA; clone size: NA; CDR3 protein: CASSDTLSSVVNEQFF; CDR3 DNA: TGTGCCAGCAGTGACACCCTCTCCTCGGTAGTCAATGAGCAGTTCTTC
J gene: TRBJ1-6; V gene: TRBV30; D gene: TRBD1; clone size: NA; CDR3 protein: CAWSRRWDRTNSPLHF; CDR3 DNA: TGTGCCTGGAGTAGAAGGTGGGACAGGACCAATTCACCCCTCCACTTT
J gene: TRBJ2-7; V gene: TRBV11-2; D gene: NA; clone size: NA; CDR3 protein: CASSLIGSFTYEQYF; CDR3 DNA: TGTGCCAGCAGCTTAATCGGGAGCTTTACCTACGAGCAGTACTTC
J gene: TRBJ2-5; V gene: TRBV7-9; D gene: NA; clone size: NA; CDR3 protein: CASSLFSRGLETQYF; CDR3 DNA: TGTGCCAGCAGCTTATTTTCTCGGGGTCTGGAGACCCAGTACTTC
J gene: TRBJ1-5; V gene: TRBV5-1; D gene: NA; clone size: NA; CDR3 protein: CASSLNSNQPQHF; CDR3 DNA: TGCGCCAGCAGCTTGAATAGCAATCAGCCCCAGCATTTT
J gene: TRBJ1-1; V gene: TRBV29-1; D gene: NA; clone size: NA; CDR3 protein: CSAGEDGLRRAEAFF; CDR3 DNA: TGCAGCGCGGGTGAAGACGGTCTGAGAAGGGCTGAAGCTTTCTTT
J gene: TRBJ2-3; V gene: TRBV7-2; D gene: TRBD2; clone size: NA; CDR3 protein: CASRPVLAGADTQYF; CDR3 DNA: TGTGCCAGCAGACCCGTACTAGCGGGGGCAGATACGCAGTATTTT
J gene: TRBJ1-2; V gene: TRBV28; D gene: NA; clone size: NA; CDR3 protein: CASSLLFPGVTDHYGYTF; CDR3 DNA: TGTGCCAGCAGTTTATTGTTCCCGGGGGTGACGGACCACTATGGCTACACCTTC
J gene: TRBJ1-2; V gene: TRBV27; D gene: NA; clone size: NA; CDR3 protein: CASSPPGSIYGYTF; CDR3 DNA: TGTGCCAGCAGCCCTCCTGGGAGTATCTATGGCTACACCTTC
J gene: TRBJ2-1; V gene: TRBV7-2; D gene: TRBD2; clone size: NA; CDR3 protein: CASSPETLAGVNEQFF; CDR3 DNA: TGTGCCAGCAGCCCAGAGACCCTAGCGGGAGTCAATGAGCAGTTCTTC
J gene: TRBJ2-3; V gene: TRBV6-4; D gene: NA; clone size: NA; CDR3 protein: CASSVGVRGTDTQYF; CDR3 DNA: TGTGCCAGCAGTGTAGGGGTTCGTGGCACAGATACGCAGTATTTT
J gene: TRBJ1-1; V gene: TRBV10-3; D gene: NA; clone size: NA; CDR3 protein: CAISTGWDTVGSTEAFF; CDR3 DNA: TGTGCCATCAGCACGGGGTGGGACACCGTAGGAAGCACTGAAGCTTTCTTT
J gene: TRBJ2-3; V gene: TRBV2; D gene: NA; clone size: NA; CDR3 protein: CASSSLQQNTQYF; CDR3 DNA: TGTGCCAGCAGTTCCCTCCAACAGAATACGCAGTATTTT
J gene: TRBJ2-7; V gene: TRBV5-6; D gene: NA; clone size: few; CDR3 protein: CASSLSGIRYEQYF; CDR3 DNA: TGTGCCAGCAGCTTGTCGGGAATTCGGTACGAGCAGTACTTC
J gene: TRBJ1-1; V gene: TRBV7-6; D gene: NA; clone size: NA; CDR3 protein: CASSTQGTNTEAFF; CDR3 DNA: TGTGCCAGCAGCACTCAGGGGACTAACACTGAAGCTTTCTTT
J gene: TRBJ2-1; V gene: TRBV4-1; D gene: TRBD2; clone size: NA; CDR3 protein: CASSQITSGENNEQFF; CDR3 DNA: TGCGCCAGCAGCCAAATAACTAGCGGGGAGAACAATGAGCAGTTCTTC
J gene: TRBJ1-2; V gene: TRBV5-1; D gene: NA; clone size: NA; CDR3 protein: CASSLDGDGGGGYTF; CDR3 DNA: TGCGCCAGCAGCCTCGACGGGGACGGGGGTGGAGGCTACACCTTC
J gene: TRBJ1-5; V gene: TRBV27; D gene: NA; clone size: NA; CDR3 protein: CASSFVDQPQHF; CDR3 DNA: TGTGCCAGCAGTTTTGTCGATCAGCCCCAGCATTTT
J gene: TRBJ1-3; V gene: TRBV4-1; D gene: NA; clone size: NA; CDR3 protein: CASSKNPGTDERNTIYF; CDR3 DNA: TGCGCCAGCAGCAAAAACCCTGGCACGGATGAAAGAAACACCATATATTTT
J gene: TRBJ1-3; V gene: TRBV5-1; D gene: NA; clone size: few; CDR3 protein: CASSLGTSGNTIYF; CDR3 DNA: TGCGCCAGCAGCTTAGGGACTTCTGGAAACACCATATATTTT
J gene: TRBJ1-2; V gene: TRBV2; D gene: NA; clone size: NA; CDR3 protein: CASRYTGYGYTF; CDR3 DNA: TGTGCCAGCAGGTATACAGGGTATGGCTACACCTTC
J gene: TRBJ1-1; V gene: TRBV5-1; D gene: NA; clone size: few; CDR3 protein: CASSLGQDTEAFF; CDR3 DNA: TGCGCCAGCAGCTTGGGACAGGACACTGAAGCTTTCTTT
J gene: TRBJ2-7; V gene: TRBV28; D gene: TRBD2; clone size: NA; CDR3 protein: CASSSGLIYEQYF; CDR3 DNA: TGTGCCAGCAGTTCGGGACTAATCTACGAGCAGTACTTC
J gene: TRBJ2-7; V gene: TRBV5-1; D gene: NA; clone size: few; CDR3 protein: CASSEGSREFHEQYF; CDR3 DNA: TGCGCCAGCAGCGAGGGTTCGAGGGAGTTCCACGAGCAGTACTTC
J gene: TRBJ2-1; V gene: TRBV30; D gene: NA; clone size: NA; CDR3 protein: CAWGQAYEQFF; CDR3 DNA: TGTGCCTGGGGGCAGGCTTATGAGCAGTTCTTC
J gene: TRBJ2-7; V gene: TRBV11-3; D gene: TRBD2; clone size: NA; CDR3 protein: CASSLTSGRWDEQYF; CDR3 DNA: TGTGCCAGCAGCCTCACTAGCGGGAGATGGGACGAGCAGTACTTC
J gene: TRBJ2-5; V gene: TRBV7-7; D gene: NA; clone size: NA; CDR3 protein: CASSAGLVQETQYF; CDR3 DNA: TGTGCCAGCAGCGCAGGACTCGTTCAAGAGACCCAGTACTTC